This T cell receptor (beta chain) was sequenced for a study of T cell repertoires in cytomegalovirus infection. Looking at the study overall: From public TCR beta signatures came an indication of both CMV infection and matching HLA type.

In regard to this clonotype: Its antigen is unidentified.

CDR3 size: 15 residues. CDR1 is MNHNY and CDR2 is SVGAGI in the germline V gene (reference sequence). Unmatched junction bases numbered 4, after V lost 5 bases and J lost 3 bases. TCRdb re-analysed the reads in MiXCR, keeping a single row per CDR3 protein. The repertoire holds roughly 500,000 distinct CDR3 sequences, with more than 15% as singletons. Findings and limits, study-wide: It was HLA-C-restricted CMV-specific TCR beta clonotypes that dominated the response ex vivo. Cumulative frequency (of public TCR beta family members) identified carriers of CMV plus the relevant HLA.

The origin of this receptor is a human donor in good health (CMV status not recorded). Some clones in this sample may be carry-over from other donors' samples. V gene TRBV6-6 combines with J gene TRBJ1-1, with TRBD1 identical over 12 bases. Material: CD8+ T cells from PBMCs. The CDR3 is CASSPRDRGHTEAFF. The DNA for the CDR3 is TGTGCCAGCAGTCCCCGGGACAGGGGGCACACTGAAGCTTTCTTT.